This T cell receptor (beta chain) was recovered during a study of cytomegalovirus exposure and HLA in healthy donors. This clone occurred a few times. Its target is unknown. The PCR was carried out with 60 Vbeta primers and 13 Jbeta primers. Profiling relied on immunoSEQ multiplex PCR, and the TCRdb table lists in-frame clones only, not all of them. Of about 160,000 clones listed, about 80% were seen once; the top ten hold more than 3%. The CDR3 covers 12 residues. The V end was cut by 3 bases, the J end by 8 bases, with 11 bases between. In germline, CDR1 is MGHRA, CDR2 YSYEKL. Study results and caveats: 16,951 TCR beta sequences were associated with HLA alleles at 0.05 false discovery rate in a later analysis. Prior analysis indicated that the majority of TCR beta V segments exhibited productivity approximately 87% or approximately 30% of the time. In vitro experiments confirmed that three CMV-associated chains were specific for CMV antigens.

Sequenced input: PBMCs. This sequence joins TRBV4-1 and TRBJ2-7; D remains unclear. The source is a man younger than 45 in good health and CMV-seropositive. The CDR3 nucleotides read TGCGCCAGCAGCCACTTAGACACAAAGCAGTACTTC. The encoded protein is CASSHLDTKQYF.